This TCR beta chain originates from a study of shared clonotypes between healthy human individuals. Sequenced by immunoSEQ multiplex PCR; TCRdb stores in-frame clones only, minus some. The sample holds about 680,000 clones, about 90% seen once. CD45RO-negative, CCR7-selected cells formed the naive CD8 fraction, which excluded terminally differentiated effector memory CD45RA+ cells. This CDR3 has 18 amino acids. The V segment lost 2 bases and the J segment 2 bases; nucleotides outside the gene matches: 13. Germline V gives CDR1 SGHVS, CDR2 FQNEAQ. This clonotype originated in a man aged 25-45 years in good health. J is TRBJ2-7 and V is TRBV7-8, with 9 bases matching TRBD1. Sequenced sample: naive CD8+ T cells sorted from blood. The CDR3 nucleotides are TGTGCCAGCAGCTTAACCCGGAGCCCCGGGACAGGGCCCTACGAGCAGTACTTC. Translating gives CASSLTRSPGTGPYEQYF.